A selection of T cell receptor beta chains follows, all from one sample in a study of shared clonotypes between healthy human individuals. The method was immunoSEQ multiplex PCR; TCRdb's version includes in-frame clones alone and lacks a portion of them. The sample carries about 680,000 clones, approximately 73% recorded once. Sequenced: memory CD4+ T cells sorted from blood. The receptor set was obtained from a woman between 25 and 40 years old in good health. Each CDR3 is given with its conserved first and last residue. The order of the fields is J gene, V gene, clone size, CDR3 protein. Clone size is not always given. Where it is, it says once, few, many or a class for expanded clones.

>TRBJ2-7|TRBV5-1|-
CASSSEPSGGPYEQYF
>TRBJ2-5|TRBV6-1|-
CASSEGFSGQQETQYF
>TRBJ2-1|TRBV25-1|-
CATTRGGAYNEQFF
>TRBJ2-2|TRBV7-2|-
CASSPGLAGLGGELFF
>TRBJ2-7|TRBV5-1|-
CASSPGGPYEQYF
>TRBJ2-2|TRBV2|-
CASSEILAGTNTGELFF
>TRBJ1-5|TRBV7-9|-
CASSSKWDKPYSNQPQHF
>TRBJ2-5|TRBV29-1|-
CSVAGSSAETQYF
>TRBJ2-3|TRBV18|-
CASSPPVVGSTDTQYF
>TRBJ1-4|TRBV6-1|-
CASSERFATNEKLFF
>TRBJ2-2|TRBV5-6|-
CASIIQGVGNPSNTGELFF
>TRBJ2-1|TRBV5-1|-
CASSLGDWGGYNEQFF
>TRBJ2-1|TRBV27|-
CASTVQGRSDEQFF
>TRBJ2-7|TRBV9|-
CASSRGQGLDSYEQYF
>TRBJ2-2|TRBV7-2|once
CASSPNPLADTGELFF
>TRBJ2-7|TRBV27|-
CASRQTIVYEQYF
>TRBJ2-7|TRBV28|-
CASALTYSPYEQYF
>TRBJ1-5|TRBV4-1|once
CASSQVGGGKPQHF
>TRBJ2-4|TRBV28|-
CASSFWALAKNIQYF
>TRBJ1-3|TRBV20-1|-
CSAGVGNTIYF
>TRBJ2-1|TRBV28|-
CASSGGGPGEQFF
>TRBJ2-3|TRBV9|-
CASSASGVHTDTQYF
>TRBJ2-7|TRBV5-6|-
CASSHPYRAFYEQYF
>TRBJ2-5|TRBV4-1|-
CASSQVAETQYF
>TRBJ2-1|TRBV6-5|-
CASSTGQGYNEQFF
>TRBJ1-2|TRBV4-1|-
CASSQVREMGGYTF